The clone carrying this T cell receptor beta chain was observed many times. Its antigen is unidentified. Not a single patient had been given any form of treatment at any point before undergoing thyroid surgery. This record belongs to a study of metastatic and nonmetastatic thyroid tumors. The overall study: From malignant and benign thyroid patients, repertoires in blood and in tumor or nodule tissue were compared.

Study-level findings and limits: The study reportedly found significantly higher TCR beta diversity in malignant thyroid tumors than benign nodules, in blood and tumor.

In the original analysis: Construction of a distant-metastasis classifier for papillary thyroid cancer relied on CDR3 differences across clinicopathological groups. TCRdb ran MiXCR on the PCR reads. Clone size and V and J calls follow TCRdb, not the original study. The sample consists of tens of thousands of clones, 18% of them appearing once. There are 16 residues in the CDR3. From germline, CDR1 is SNHLY and CDR2 FYNNEI. Trimming removed 5 bases at V and 0 bases at J, with 11 bases between. The sequence came from a female donor with papillary thyroid cancer or a benign thyroid nodule (not recorded which). Some clones in this sample may be carry-over from other donors' samples. The chain employs TRBV2 and TRBJ2-6; no firm D call. Sequenced material: blood. The CDR3 coding sequence is TGTGCCAGCAGTCGCCGGGCTGTCTCTGGGGCCAACGTCCTGACTTTC. This encodes CASSRRAVSGANVLTF.